These T cell receptor beta chains were read from a single sample in a study of blood T cell repertoires in COVID-19. The data were produced by immunoSEQ multiplex PCR, yet TCRdb's version contains in-frame clones alone and is incomplete. The repertoire holds approximately 350,000 clones, with under 95% as singletons. The material sequenced was peripheral blood. All receptors derive from a young woman who had recovered from COVID-19. CDR3s include the opening cysteine and the closing phenylalanine or tryptophan. D genes are given only for firm matches. The size field is filled for only some rows; it gives once, few, many or a size class.

d_gene,v_gene,j_gene,len,abundance,CDR3nt,CDR3aa
TRBD1,TRBV18,TRBJ1-3,15,.,TGTGCCAGCTCACCACTGACCGGGACAGAGGAGGCCATATATTTT,CASSPLTGTEEAIYF
.,TRBV30,TRBJ1-2,16,.,TGTGCCTGGAGCTATCGGAGTGGAGCCCGCCCCTATGGCTACACCTTC,CAWSYRSGARPYGYTF
TRBD2,TRBV14,TRBJ2-1,15,.,TGTGCCAGCAGCCAAGATAGCGGGAGGGCCAATGAGCAGTTCTTC,CASSQDSGRANEQFF
TRBD2,TRBV10-1,TRBJ2-3,13,.,TGCGCCAGCAGTAGCGGGAGTACAGATACGCAGTATTTT,CASSSGSTDTQYF
.,TRBV6-2/TRBV6-3,TRBJ2-1,15,.,TGTGCCAGCAGTTACTCACAGGTCGCAGGTGATGAGCAGTTCTTC,CASSYSQVAGDEQFF
TRBD2,TRBV7-9,TRBJ2-1,15,.,TGTGCCAGCACCGAGACTAGCGGGTCTTACAATGAGCAGTTCTTC,CASTETSGSYNEQFF
TRBD1,TRBV29-1,TRBJ1-1,12,.,TGCAGCGCCGGACAGGGTCGGGGGGAAGCTTTCTTT,CSAGQGRGEAFF
TRBD1,TRBV7-2,TRBJ2-1,17,once,TGTGCCAGCAGCGGGAGGGGGACAGGGGCCACCTACAATGAGCAGTTCTTC,CASSGRGTGATYNEQFF
TRBD1,TRBV5-1,TRBJ1-2,17,.,TGCGCCAGCAGCTTGGGGAGGGGACAGGACCTTAACTATGGCTACACCTTC,CASSLGRGQDLNYGYTF
TRBD2,TRBV5-1,TRBJ2-2,16,.,TGCGCCAGCAGCTCCCTGGGAGGGGTAAACACCGGGGAGCTGTTTTTT,CASSSLGGVNTGELFF
TRBD1,TRBV19,TRBJ1-1,17,.,TGTGCCAGTAGTATAGATCGGCAAACAGGGGACGGCACTGAAGCTTTCTTT,CASSIDRQTGDGTEAFF
TRBD2,TRBV23-1,TRBJ2-1,15,.,TGCGCCAGCAGTCACCTTAGCGGGAGCTACAATGAGCAGTTCTTC,CASSHLSGSYNEQFF
.,TRBV7-9,TRBJ1-1,14,.,TGTGCCAGCAGCTTAGCGGGAGGGGTCACTGAAGCTTTCTTT,CASSLAGGVTEAFF
.,TRBV10-3,TRBJ1-5,14,.,TGTGCCATCAGTGGATCACCCTACAATCAGCCCCAGCATTTT,CAISGSPYNQPQHF
.,TRBV10-3,TRBJ1-2,14,.,TGTGCCATCAGTGACCCGAACTCAGCGGGGGGCTACACCTTC,CAISDPNSAGGYTF
.,TRBV7-9,TRBJ1-1,16,.,TGTGCCAGCAGCTCAGCCTCGGGTCACCCAACCACTGAAGCTTTCTTT,CASSSASGHPTTEAFF